The clone carrying this T cell receptor beta chain has just a few counts. Its antigen is unidentified. Expressed TCRB transcripts were sequenced because the isolated RNA had all been reverse transcribed beforehand. TCRdb's table, derived via immunoSEQ multiplex PCR, lists solely in-frame clones and lacks some. The sample has under 850,000 clones, around an eighth seen once; the top ten hold 0.02% to 0.025%. The germline gives CDR1 GTSNPN, CDR2 SVGIG (reference sequence). V gave up 3 bases and J gave up 6 bases; unmatched junction bases: 7. The CDR3 runs to 15 residues. The data originate from a study of beta chain features in type 1 diabetes. Study results and caveats: There was a moderate but significant shortening of TCRB CDR3s in all four CD4+ subsets of Type 1 diabetes patients. Sequencing used cDNA, and cells with high TCR expression could therefore be over-represented.

The source is a man between 18 and 29 years old with type 1 diabetes. This sequence joins TRBV30 and TRBJ1-4; 10 nucleotides align to TRBD1. The sample was naive CD4+ T cells from blood. CDR3 amino acids: CAWRPGQGEYEKLFF. As DNA, the CDR3 is TGTGCCTGGAGACCTGGACAGGGGGAGTATGAAAAACTGTTTTTT.